In its sample, the clone carrying this TCR beta chain was seen a few times. The source of the sample is a study of patients and donors after allogeneic stem cell transplantation. TCRdb re-called the RT-PCR reads with MiXCR, one entry per CDR3 protein. The sample yields about 160,000 distinct CDR3 sequences, approximately 25% seen once. The source of this sequence is a human donor who was either an allogeneic HSCT recipient or a stem cell or donor lymphocyte infusion donor (not recorded which). It is not recorded whose cells these are; they may come from a transplant donor. Material: blood, either unsorted or a sorted T cell fraction (not recorded which).

CDR3 nucleotide sequence: TGCGCCAGCAGCCAAGATGGGGACAGTTCTCGGGCCCAGCATTTT. Translated, it gives CASSQDGDSSRAQHF. The gene calls are TRBV4-1 and TRBJ1-5; 7 positions match TRBD1. The germline V gene encodes CDR1 MGHRA and CDR2 YSYEKL. V was pared by 0 bases and J by 11 bases, with 10 bases of the junction left unmatched. The CDR3 runs to 15 residues.